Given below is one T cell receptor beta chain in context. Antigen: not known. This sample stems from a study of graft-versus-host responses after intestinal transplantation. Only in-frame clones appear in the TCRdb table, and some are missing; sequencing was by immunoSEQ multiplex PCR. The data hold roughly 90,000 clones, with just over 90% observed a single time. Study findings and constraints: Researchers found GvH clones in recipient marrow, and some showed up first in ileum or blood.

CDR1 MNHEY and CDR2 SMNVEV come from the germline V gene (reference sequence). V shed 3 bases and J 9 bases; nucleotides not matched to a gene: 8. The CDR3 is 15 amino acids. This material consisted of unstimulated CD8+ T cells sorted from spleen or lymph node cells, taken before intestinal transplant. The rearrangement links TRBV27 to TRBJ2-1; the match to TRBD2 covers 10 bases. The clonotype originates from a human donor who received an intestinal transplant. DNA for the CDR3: TGTGCCAGCAGTTTTTCTAGCGGGGGAAGTAGTGAGCAGTTCTTC. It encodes CASSFSSGGSSEQFF.